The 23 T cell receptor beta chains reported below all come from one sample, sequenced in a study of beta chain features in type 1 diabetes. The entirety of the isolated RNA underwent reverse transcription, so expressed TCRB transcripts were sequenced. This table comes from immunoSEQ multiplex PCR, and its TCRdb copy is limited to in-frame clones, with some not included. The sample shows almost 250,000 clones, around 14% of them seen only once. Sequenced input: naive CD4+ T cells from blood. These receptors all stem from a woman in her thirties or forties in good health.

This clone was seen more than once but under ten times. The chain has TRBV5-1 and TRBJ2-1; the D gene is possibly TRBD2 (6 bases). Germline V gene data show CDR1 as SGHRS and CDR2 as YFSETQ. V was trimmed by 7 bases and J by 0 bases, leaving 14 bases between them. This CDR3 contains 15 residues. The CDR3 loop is CASREGGSSYNEQFF. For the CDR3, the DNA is TGCGCCAGCCGAGAAGGAGGGAGCTCCTACAATGAGCAGTTCTTC.

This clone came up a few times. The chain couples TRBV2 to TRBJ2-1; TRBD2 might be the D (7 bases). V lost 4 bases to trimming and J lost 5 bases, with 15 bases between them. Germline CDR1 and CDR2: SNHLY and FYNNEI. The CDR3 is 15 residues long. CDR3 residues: CASSAEGGPNNEQFF. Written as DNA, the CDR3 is TGTGCCAGCAGTGCAGAGGGGGGGCCCAACAATGAGCAGTTCTTC. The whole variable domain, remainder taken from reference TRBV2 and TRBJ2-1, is EPEVTQTPSHQVTQMGQEVILRCVPISNHLYFYWYRQILGQKVEFLVSFYNNEISEKSEIFDDQFSVERPDGSNFTLKIRSTKLEDSAMYFCASSAEGGPNNEQFFGPGTRLTVL.

CDR3 nucleotide sequence: TGTGCCAGCAGCGTAGCTACTGGAGGTTCGGGGTTCTTC. It specifies CASSVATGGSGFF. The genes are TRBV9 and TRBJ2-1; D is perhaps TRBD2 (5 bases). V lost 0 bases, J lost 15 bases, and 16 bases lay in between. The CDR3 has 13 amino acids. CDR1 and CDR2 from the germline V gene are SGDLS and YYNGEE.

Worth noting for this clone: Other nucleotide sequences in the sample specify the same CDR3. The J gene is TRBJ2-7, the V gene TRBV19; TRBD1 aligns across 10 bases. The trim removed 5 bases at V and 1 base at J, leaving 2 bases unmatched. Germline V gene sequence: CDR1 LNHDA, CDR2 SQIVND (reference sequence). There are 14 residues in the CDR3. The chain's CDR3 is CASSRTGGSYEQYF. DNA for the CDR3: TGTGCCAGTAGTCGGACAGGGGGTTCCTACGAGCAGTACTTC.

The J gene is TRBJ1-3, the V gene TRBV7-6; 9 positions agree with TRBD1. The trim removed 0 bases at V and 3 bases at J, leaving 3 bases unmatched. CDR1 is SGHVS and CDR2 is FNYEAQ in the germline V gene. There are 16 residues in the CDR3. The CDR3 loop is CASSLAGQGSGNTIYF. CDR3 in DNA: TGTGCCAGCAGCTTAGCCGGACAGGGGAGTGGAAACACCATATATTTT.

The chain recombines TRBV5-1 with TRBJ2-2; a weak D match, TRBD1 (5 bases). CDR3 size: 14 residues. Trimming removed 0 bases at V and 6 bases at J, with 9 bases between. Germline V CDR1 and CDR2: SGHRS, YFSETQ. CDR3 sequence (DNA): TGCGCCAGCAGCTTGGTTCAGGGCGCCGGGGAGCTGTTTTTT. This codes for CASSLVQGAGELFF. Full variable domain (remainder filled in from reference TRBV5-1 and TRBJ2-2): KAGVTQTPRYLIKTRGQQVTLSCSPISGHRSVSWYQQTPGQGLQFLFEYFSETQRNKGNFPGRFSGRQFSNSRSEMNVSTLELGDSALYLCASSLVQGAGELFFGEGSRLTVL.

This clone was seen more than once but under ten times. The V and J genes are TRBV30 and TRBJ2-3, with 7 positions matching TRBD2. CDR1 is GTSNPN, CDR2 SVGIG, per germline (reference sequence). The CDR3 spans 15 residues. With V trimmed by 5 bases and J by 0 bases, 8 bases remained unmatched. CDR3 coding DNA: TGTGCCTGGGGTAATAGCGGGTGTAGCACAGATACGCAGTATTTT. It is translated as CAWGNSGCSTDTQYF.

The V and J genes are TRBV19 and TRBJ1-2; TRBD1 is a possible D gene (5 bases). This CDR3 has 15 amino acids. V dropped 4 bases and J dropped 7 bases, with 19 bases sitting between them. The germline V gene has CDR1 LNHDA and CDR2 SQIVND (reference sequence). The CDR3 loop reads CASSTTGQTRGGYTF. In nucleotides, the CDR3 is TGTGCCAGTAGTACAACAGGTCAAACTCGAGGTGGCTACACCTTC. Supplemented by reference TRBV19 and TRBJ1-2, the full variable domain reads DGGITQSPKYLFRKEGQNVTLSCEQNLNHDAMYWYRQDPGQGLRLIYYSQIVNDFQKGDIAEGYSVSREKKESFPLTVTSAQKNPTAFYLCASSTTGQTRGGYTFGSGTRLTVV.

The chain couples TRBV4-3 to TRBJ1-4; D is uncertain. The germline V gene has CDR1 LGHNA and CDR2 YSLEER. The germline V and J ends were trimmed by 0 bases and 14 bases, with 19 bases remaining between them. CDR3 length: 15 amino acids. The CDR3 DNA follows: TGCGCCAGCAGCCAAGAGGTTGGAGGGTGGGGAAAGCTGTTTTTT. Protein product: CASSQEVGGWGKLFF.

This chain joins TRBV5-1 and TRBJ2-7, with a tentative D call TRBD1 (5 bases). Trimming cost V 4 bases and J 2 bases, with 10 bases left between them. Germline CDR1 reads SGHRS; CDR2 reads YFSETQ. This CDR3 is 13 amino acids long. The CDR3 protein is CASSPDRAYEQYF. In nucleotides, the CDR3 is TGCGCCAGCAGCCCTGACAGAGCCTACGAGCAGTACTTC.

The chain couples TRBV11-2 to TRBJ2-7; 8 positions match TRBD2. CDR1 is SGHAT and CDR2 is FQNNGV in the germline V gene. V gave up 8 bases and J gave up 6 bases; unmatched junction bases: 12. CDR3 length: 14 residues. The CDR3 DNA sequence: TGTGCCAGCCGTCTCGCGGGGGGTCGGAGCGAGCAGTACTTC. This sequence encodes CASRLAGGRSEQYF.

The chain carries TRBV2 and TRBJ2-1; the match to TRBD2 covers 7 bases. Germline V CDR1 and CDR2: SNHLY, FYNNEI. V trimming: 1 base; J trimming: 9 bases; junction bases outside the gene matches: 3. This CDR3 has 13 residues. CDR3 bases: TGTGCCAGCAGTGAAGGGTGGGGGGGTGAGCAGTTCTTC. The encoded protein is CASSEGWGGEQFF. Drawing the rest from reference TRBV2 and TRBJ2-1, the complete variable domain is EPEVTQTPSHQVTQMGQEVILRCVPISNHLYFYWYRQILGQKVEFLVSFYNNEISEKSEIFDDQFSVERPDGSNFTLKIRSTKLEDSAMYFCASSEGWGGEQFFGPGTRLTVL.

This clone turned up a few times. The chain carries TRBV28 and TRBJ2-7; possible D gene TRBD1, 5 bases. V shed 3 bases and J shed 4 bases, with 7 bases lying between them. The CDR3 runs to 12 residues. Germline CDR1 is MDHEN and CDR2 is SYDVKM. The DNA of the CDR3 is TGTGCCAGCAGTTTCAGGGTTTACGAGCAGTACTTC. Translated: CASSFRVYEQYF.

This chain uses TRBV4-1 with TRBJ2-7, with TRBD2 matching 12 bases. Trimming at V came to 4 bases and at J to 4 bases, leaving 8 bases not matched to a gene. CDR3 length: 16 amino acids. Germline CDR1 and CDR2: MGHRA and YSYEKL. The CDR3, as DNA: TGCGCCAGCAGCCCCACCGGACTAGCGGGGACTTACGAGCAGTACTTC. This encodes CASSPTGLAGTYEQYF.

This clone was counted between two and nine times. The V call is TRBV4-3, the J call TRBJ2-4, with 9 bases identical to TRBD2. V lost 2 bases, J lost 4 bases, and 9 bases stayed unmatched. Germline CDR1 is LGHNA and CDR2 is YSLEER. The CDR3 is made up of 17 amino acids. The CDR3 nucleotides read TGCGCCAGCAGCCAACTTCTGCGGGGGGGCAGTAAAAACATTCAGTACTTC. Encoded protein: CASSQLLRGGSKNIQYF.

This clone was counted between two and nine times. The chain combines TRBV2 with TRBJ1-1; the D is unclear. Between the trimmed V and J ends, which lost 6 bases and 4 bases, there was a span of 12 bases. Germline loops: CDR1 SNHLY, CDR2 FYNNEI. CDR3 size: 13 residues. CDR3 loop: CASSQTGITEAFF. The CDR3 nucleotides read TGTGCCAGCAGCCAGACGGGGATCACTGAAGCTTTCTTT.

CDR3 sequence (DNA): TGCGCCAGCAGCAACGGACAGGGGATTTCACCCCTCCACTTT. It translates to CASSNGQGISPLHF. J is TRBJ1-6 and V is TRBV5-1; TRBD1 matches 9 bases. With V trimmed by 4 bases and J by 9 bases, 5 bases remained unmatched. Germline lookup yields CDR1 SGHRS and CDR2 YFSETQ. This CDR3 is built from 14 residues.

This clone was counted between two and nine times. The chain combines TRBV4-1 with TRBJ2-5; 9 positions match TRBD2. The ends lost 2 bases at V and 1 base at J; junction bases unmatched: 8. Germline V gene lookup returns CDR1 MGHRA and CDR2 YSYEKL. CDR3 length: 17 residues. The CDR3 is CASSQHLVSGGQETQYF. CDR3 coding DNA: TGCGCCAGCAGCCAACACCTAGTTAGCGGGGGCCAAGAGACCCAGTACTTC.

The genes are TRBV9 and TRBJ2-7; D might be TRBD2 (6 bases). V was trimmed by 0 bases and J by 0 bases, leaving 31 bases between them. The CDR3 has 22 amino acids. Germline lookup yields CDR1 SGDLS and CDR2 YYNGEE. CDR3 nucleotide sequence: TGTGCCAGCAGCGTAGAATTTCGGAGTGGGAGGAGCCGACGAGGGAGCTCCTACGAGCAGTACTTC. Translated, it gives CASSVEFRSGRSRRGSSYEQYF. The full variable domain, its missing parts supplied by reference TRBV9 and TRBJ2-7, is DSGVTQTPKHLITATGQRVTLRCSPRSGDLSVYWYQQSLDQGLQFLIQYYNGEERAKGNILERFSAQQFPDLHSELNLSSLELGDSALYFCASSVEFRSGRSRRGSSYEQYFGPGTRLTVT.

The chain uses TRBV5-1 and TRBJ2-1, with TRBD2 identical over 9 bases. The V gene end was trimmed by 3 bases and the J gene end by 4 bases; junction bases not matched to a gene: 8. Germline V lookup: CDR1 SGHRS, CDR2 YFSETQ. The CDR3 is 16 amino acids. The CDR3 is CASSSGAGGYYNEQFF. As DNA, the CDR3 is TGCGCCAGCAGCTCTGGAGCGGGGGGATATTACAATGAGCAGTTCTTC.

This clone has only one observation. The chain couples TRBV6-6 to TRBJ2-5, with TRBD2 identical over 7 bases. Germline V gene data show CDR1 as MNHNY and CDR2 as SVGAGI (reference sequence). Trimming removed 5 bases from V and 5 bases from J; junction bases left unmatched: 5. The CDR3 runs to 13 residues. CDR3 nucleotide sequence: TGTGCCAGCAGTCGACTAGCAGATGAGACCCAGTACTTC. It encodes CASSRLADETQYF.

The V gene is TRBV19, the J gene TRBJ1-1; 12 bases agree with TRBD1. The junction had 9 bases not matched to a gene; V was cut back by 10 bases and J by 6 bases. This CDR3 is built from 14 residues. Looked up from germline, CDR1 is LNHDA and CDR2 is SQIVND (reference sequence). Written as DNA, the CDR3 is TGTGCCACCAACGCCGGGACAGGGGGCCCTGAAGCTTTCTTT. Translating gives CATNAGTGGPEAFF.

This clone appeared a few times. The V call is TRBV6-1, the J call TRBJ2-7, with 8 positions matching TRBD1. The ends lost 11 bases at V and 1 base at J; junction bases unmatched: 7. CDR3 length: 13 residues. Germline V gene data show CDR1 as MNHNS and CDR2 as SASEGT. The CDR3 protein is CAGQRQGSYEQYF. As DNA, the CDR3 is TGTGCCGGACAGAGACAGGGGTCCTACGAGCAGTACTTC.